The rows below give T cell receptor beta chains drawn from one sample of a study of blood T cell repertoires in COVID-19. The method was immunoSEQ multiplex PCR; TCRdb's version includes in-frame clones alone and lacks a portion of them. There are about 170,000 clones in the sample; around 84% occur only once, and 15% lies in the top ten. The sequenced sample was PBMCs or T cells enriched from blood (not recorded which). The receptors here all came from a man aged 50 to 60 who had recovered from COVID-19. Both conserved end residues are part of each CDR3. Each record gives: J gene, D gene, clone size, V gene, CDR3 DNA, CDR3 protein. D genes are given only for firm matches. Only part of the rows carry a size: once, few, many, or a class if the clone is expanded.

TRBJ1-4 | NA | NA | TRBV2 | TGTGCCAGCAGTGGCGGGCAGTACACCAATGAAAAACTGTTTTTT | CASSGGQYTNEKLFF
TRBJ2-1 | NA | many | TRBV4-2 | TGTGCCAGCAGCCAAGGAGACAGAGACAATGAGCAGTTCTTC | CASSQGDRDNEQFF
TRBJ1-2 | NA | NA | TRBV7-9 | TGTGCCAGCAGCCTTGGGCGAGACTATGGCTACACCTTC | CASSLGRDYGYTF
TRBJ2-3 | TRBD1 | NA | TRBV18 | TGTGCCAGCTCACCAGAGGGGCCCGGGGACAGATCAGATACGCAGTATTTT | CASSPEGPGDRSDTQYF
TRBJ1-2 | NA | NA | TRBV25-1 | TGTGCCAGCCGTCTACTAAGGGGGTACTATGGCTACACCTTC | CASRLLRGYYGYTF
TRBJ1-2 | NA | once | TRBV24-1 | TGTGCCACCAGTGATTCTGGAGGGGCCGGCTACACCTTC | CATSDSGGAGYTF
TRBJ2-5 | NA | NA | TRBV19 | TGTGCCACCCAGGGGTTGGGGTACCAAGAGACCCAGTACTTC | CATQGLGYQETQYF
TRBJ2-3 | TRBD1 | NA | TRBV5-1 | TGCGCCAGCAGCTTGCTAAAGGGGGCCGGCACAGATACGCAGTATTTT | CASSLLKGAGTDTQYF
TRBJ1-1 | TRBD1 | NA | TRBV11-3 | TGTGCCAGCAGCGGGGACAGGAACACTGAAGCTTTCTTT | CASSGDRNTEAFF
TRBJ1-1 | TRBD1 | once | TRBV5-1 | TGCGCCAGCAGCCCCAGCCCAGGACAGGGCGAGACTGAAGCTTTCTTT | CASSPSPGQGETEAFF
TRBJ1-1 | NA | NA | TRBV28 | TGTGCCAGCAGCAGAGCCGGGACACAGAACACTGAAGCTTTCTTT | CASSRAGTQNTEAFF
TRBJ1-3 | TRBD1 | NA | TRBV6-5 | TGTGCCAGCAGGTTCGCAGGGGGCTCTGGAAACACCATATATTTT | CASRFAGGSGNTIYF
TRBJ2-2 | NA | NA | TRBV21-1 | TGTGCCAGCAGCAAAGGGACAGGGGCCGTTAACACCGGGGAGCTGTTTTTT | CASSKGTGAVNTGELFF